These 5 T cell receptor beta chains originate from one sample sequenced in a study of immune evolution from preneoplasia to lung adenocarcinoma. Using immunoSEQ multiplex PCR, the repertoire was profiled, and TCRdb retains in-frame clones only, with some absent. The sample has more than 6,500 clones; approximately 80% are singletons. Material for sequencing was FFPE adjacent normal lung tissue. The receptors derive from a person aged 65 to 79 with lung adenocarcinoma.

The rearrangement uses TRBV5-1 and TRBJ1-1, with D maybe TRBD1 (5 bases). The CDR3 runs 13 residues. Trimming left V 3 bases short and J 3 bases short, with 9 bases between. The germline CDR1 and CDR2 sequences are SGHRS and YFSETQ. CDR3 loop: CASSSDSYTEAFF. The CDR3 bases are TGCGCCAGCAGCTCAGACAGTTACACTGAAGCTTTCTTT.

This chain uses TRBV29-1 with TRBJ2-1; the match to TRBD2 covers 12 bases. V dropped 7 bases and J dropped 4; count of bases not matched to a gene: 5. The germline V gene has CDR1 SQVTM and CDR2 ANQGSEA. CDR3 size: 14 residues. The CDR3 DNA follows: TGCAGCGGATCCGGGACTAGCGGGTACAATGAGCAGTTCTTC. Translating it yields CSGSGTSGYNEQFF.

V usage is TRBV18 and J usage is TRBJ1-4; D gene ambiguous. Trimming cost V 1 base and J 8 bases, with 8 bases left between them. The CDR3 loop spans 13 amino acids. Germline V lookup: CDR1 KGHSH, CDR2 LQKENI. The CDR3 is CASSPREREKLFF. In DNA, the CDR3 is TGTGCCAGCTCACCACGGGAGAGGGAAAAACTGTTTTTT.

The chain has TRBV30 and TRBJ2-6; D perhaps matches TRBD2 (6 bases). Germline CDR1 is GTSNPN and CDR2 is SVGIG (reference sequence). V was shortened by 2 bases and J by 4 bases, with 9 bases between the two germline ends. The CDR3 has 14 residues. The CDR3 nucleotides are TGTGCCTGGAGTAGCGGGTTGGGGGCCAACGTCCTGACTTTC. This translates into CAWSSGLGANVLTF.

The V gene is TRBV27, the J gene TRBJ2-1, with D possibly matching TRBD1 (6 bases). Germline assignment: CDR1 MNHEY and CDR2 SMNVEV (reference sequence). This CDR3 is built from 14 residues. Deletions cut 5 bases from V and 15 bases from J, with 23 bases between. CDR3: CASSTPNTGTTMFF. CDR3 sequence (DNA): TGTGCCAGCAGTACACCCAATACCGGGACAACGATGTTCTTC.